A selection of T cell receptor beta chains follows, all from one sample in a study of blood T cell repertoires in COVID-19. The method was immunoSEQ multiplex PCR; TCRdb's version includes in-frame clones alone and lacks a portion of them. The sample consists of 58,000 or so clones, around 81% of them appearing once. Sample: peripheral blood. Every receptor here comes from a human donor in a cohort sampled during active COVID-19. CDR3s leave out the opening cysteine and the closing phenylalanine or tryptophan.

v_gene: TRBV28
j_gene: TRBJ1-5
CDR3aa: ASSSPGRGSNQPQH

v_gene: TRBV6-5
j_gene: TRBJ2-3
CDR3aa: ASRGLAADTQY

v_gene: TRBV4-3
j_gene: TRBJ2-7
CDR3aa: ASSQVVGAYEQY

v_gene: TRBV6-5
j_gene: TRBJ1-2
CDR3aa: ASSRDRGPYGYT

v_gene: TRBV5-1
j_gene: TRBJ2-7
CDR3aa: ASSLMAAGGVYEQY

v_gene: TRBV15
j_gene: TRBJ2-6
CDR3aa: ATSRGVRGVLSGANVLT

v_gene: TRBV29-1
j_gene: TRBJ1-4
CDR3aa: SAAGNNEKLF

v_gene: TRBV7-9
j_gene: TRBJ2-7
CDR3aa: AAGASYEQY

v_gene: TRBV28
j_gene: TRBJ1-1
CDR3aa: ASSFGWNTEAF

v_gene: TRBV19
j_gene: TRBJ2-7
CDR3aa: ASSPVEQY

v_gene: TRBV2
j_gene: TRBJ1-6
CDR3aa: ASINEGGLLWNSPLH

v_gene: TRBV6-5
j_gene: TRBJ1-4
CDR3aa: ASSYQQGVYEKLF

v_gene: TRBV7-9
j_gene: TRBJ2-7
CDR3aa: ASTPNNAAGGEQY

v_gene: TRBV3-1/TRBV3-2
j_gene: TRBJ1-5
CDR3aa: ASSPGQRNQPQH

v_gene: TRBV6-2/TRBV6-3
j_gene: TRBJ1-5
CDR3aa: ASSSTGFNQPQH

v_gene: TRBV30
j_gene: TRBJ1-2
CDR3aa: AWSVWGESVGYT

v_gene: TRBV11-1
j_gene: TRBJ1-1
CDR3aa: ATSRDRTEEAF

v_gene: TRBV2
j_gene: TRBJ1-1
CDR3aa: ASSPMGQGALGTEAF

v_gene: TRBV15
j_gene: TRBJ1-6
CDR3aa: ATAALGSPLH

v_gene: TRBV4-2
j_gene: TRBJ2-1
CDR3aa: ASSQAGGVPNEQF

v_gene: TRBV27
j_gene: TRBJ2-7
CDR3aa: ASSPDPGQAAYEQY

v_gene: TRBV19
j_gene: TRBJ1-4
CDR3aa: ASSSAGTGVNEKLF

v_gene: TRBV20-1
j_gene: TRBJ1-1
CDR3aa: SADTGAF

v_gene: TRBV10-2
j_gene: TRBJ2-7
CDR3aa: ASRSGNTYEQY

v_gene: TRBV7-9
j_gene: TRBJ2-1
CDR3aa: ASSLATSAYNEQF

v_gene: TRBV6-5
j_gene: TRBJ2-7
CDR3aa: ASSLLAGGSGKY

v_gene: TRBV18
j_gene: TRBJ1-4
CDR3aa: ASSQQGATTNEKLF

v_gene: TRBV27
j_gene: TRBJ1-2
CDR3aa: ASSDRGGYGYT

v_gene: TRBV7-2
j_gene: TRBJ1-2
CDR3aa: ASGAQLNYGYT

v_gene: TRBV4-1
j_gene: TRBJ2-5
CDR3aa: ASSLTAGEETQY

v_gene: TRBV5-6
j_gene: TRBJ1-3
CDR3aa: ASSLFPPYGNTIY

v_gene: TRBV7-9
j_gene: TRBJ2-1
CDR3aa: ASSALAEQF

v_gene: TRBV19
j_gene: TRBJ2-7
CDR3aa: ASSRRTGIGEQY

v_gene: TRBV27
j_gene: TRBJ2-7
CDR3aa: ASSLLPGSYEQY

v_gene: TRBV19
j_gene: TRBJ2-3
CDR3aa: ASSIWERAGDTQY

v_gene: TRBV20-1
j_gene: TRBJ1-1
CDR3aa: SHILNTEAF

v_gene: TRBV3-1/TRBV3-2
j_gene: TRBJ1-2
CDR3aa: ASSLGAPYGYT

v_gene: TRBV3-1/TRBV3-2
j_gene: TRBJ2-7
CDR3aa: ASSQETTSLSYEQY

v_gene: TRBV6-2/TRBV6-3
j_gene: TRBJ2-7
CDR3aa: ASSFPIGQGELYEQY

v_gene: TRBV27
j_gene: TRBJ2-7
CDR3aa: ASSPGDGSYEQY

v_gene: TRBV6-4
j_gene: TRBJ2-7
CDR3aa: ASSVREGRRGEQY

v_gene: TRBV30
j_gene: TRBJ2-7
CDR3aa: AWRGLAGPFGEQY

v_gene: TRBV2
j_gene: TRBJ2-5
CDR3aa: ASSGGGHETETQY

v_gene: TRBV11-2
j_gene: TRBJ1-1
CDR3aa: ASSLGHFTEAF

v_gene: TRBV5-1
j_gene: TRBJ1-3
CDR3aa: ASSLLLGGTGNTIY

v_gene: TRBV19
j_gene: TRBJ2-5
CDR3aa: ASSMDRGRSETQY

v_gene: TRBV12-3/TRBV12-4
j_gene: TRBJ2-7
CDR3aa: ASSGGRFVEQY

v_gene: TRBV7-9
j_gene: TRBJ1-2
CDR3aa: ASSAPYGTGSYGYT

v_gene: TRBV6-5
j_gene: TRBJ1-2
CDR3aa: ASSIRDSPTGYT

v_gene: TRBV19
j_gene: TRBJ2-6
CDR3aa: ASTRDRGSGANVLT